This T cell receptor (beta chain) is drawn from a study of Ad26.COV2.S vaccination and SARS-CoV-2 variants. At the level of the study: Doses of Ad26.COV2.S were injected into muscle once or twice, 56 days apart. Overall study findings and caveats: Total T cell responses were possibly underestimated by TCR breadth and depth analyses. A substantial breadth of spike-specific CD8+ and CD4+ T cell responses after vaccination has been reported.

Losses at the gene ends were 5 bases for V and 4 bases for J; bases not matched to a gene: 7. The CDR3 is 15 residues long. Looked up from germline, CDR1 is SGHTA and CDR2 is FQGTGA. Indicated treatment: some 19 received Ad26.COV2.S at low or high dose, single or two shots; 5 received placebo; per-sample allocation not given. On day 63 after the first injection, vaccine and placebo recipients gave samples. It was an adult aged 18-55 years in Boston who was the donor. The protocol was immunoSEQ multiplex PCR, while the TCRdb copy is restricted to in-frame clones and leaves out a portion. The sample shows approximately 280,000 clones, about 87% of them seen only once. To note about this clone: Its cognate antigen is unknown.

The chain carries TRBV7-3 and TRBJ2-3, with 9 bases aligning to TRBD1. The receptor comes from a person aged 18-65 years who received the Ad26.COV2.S COVID-19 vaccine or a placebo. Specimen: peripheral blood, collected in a trial of Ad26.COV2.S vaccine versus placebo. CDR3 nucleotide sequence: TGTGCCAGCAGCATGGGACAGGGAGGTGCAGATACGCAGTATTTT. As protein: CASSMGQGGADTQYF.